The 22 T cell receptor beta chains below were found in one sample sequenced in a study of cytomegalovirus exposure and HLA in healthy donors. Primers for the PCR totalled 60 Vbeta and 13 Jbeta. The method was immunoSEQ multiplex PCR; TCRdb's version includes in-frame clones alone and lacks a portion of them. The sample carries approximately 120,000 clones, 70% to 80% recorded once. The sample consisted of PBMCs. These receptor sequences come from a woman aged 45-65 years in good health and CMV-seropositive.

The CDR3 spells CASSLYFPGGSGANVLTF. In DNA form, the CDR3 reads TGTGCCAGCAGCTTATATTTCCCTGGAGGCTCTGGGGCCAACGTCCTGACTTTC. The rearrangement links TRBV7-2 to TRBJ2-6, with a possible D match to TRBD2 (5 bases). Between the trimmed V and J ends, which lost 2 bases and 0 bases, there was a span of 14 bases. Germline CDR1 SGHTA, CDR2 FQGNSA. The CDR3 extends over 18 amino acids. Variable domain in full (rest from reference TRBV7-2 and TRBJ2-6): GAGVSQSPSNKVTEKGKDVELRCDPISGHTALYWYRQSLGQGLEFLIYFQGNSAPDKSGLPSDRFSAERTGGSVSTLTIQRTQQEDSAVYLCASSLYFPGGSGANVLTFGAGSRLTVL.

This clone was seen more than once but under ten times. The CDR3 bases are TGTGCCAGCAGCACCGGGACTAGCGGGAGGGCAGAGACCCAGTACTTC. Amino acids: CASSTGTSGRAETQYF. The genes are TRBV7-3 and TRBJ2-5; 16 positions agree with TRBD2. The germline gives CDR1 SGHTA, CDR2 FQGTGA. V was clipped by 5 bases and J by 4 bases; unmatched bases: 4. The CDR3 is made up of 16 amino acids.

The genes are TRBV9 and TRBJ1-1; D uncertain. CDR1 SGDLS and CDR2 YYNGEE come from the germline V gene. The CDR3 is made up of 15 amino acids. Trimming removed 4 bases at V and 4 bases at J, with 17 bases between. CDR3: CASSREIEDITEAFF. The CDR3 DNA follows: TGTGCCAGCAGCCGGGAAATCGAGGATATCACTGAAGCTTTCTTT.

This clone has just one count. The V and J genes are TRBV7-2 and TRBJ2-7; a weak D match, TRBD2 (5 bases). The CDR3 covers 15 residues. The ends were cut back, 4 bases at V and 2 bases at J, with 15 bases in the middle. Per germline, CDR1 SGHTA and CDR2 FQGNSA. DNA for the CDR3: TGTGCCAGCAGCTCATCCGGGATCTTCCCCTACGAGCAGTACTTC. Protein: CASSSSGIFPYEQYF.

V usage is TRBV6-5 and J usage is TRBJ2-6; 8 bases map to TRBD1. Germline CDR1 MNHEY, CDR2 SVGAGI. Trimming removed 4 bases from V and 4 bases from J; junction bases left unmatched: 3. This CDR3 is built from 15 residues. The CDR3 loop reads CASSLQGDGANVLTF. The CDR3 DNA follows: TGTGCCAGCAGTTTACAGGGGGACGGGGCCAACGTCCTGACTTTC.

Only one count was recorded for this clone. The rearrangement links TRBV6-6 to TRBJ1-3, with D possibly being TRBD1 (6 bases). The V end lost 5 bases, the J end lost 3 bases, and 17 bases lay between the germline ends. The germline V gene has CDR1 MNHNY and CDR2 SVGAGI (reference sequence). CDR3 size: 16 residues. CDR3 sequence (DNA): TGTGCCAGCAGTAGTATGAGGACAGCCCTTGGAAACACCATATATTTT. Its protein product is CASSSMRTALGNTIYF.

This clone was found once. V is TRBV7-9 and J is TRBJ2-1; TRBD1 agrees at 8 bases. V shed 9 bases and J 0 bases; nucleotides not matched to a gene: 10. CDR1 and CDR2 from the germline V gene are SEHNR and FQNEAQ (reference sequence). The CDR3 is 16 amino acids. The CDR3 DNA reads TGTGCCAGTATACCAGGGGGCTTGAGCTCCTACAATGAGCAGTTCTTC. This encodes CASIPGGLSSYNEQFF. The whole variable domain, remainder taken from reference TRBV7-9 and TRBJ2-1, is DTGVSQNPRHKITKRGQNVTFRCDPISEHNRLYWYRQTLGQGPEFLTYFQNEAQLEKSRLLSDRFSAERPKGSFSTLEIQRTEQGDSAMYLCASIPGGLSSYNEQFFGPGTRLTVL.

CDR3: CASSLVTNEQFF. In DNA, the CDR3 is TGTGCCAGCAGCTTAGTTACTAATGAGCAGTTCTTC. The J gene is TRBJ2-1, the V gene TRBV7-9; D unresolved. The germline V gene encodes CDR1 SEHNR and CDR2 FQNEAQ (reference sequence). The CDR3 sequence is 12 residues long. V was cut by 1 base and J by 7 bases, with 5 bases left in between.

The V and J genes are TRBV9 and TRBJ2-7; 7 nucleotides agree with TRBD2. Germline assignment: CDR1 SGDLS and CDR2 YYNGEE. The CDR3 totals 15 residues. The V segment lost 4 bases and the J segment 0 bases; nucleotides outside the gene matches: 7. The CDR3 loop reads CASSPGGSASYEQYF. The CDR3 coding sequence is TGTGCCAGCAGCCCCGGGGGGTCAGCCTCCTACGAGCAGTACTTC.

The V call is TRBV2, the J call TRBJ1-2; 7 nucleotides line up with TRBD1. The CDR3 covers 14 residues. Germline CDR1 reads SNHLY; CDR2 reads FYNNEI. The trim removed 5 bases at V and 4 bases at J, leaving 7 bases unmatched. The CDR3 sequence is CASSFLTGTYGYTF. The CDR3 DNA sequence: TGTGCCAGCAGTTTTTTGACAGGGACCTATGGCTACACCTTC.

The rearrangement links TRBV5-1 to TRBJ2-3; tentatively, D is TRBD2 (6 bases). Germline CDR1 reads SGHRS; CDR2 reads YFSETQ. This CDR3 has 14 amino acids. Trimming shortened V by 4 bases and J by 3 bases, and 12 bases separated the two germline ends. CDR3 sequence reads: CASSPGTPTDTQYF. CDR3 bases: TGCGCCAGCAGCCCCGGGACTCCGACAGATACGCAGTATTTT.

CDR3 sequence reads: CASSEMPLASTDTQYF. The CDR3, as DNA: TGTGCCAGCAGTGAAATGCCCCTAGCTAGCACAGATACGCAGTATTTT. This chain links TRBV6-1 with TRBJ2-3; a weak D match, TRBD2 (5 bases). Germline V CDR1 and CDR2: MNHNS, SASEGT. The V gene lost 2 bases and the J gene lost 0 bases, with 12 bases spanning the gap. The CDR3 is made up of 16 amino acids.

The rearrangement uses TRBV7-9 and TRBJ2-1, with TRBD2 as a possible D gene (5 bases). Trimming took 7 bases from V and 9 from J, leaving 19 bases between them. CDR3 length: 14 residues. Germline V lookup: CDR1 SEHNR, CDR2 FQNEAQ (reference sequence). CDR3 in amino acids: CASILTTPGGEQFF. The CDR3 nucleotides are TGTGCCAGCATCCTGACTACCCCTGGAGGTGAGCAGTTCTTC.

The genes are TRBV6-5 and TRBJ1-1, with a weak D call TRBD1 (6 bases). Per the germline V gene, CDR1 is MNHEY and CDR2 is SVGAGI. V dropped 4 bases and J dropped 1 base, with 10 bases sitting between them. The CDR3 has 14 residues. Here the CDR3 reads CASSLGQWNTEAFF. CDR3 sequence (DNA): TGTGCCAGCAGTTTGGGACAATGGAACACTGAAGCTTTCTTT.

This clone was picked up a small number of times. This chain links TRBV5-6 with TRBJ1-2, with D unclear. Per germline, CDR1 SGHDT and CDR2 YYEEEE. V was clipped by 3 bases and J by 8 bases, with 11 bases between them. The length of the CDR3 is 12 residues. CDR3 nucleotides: TGTGCCAGCAGCTCCGGGGTGGAGGGCTACACCTTC. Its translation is CASSSGVEGYTF.

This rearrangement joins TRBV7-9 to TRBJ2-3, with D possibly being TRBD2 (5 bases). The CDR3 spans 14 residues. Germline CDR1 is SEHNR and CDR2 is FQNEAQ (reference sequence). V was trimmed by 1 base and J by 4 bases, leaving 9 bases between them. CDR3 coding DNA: TGTGCCAGCAGCTTAGAGCGGTGGGCAGATACGCAGTATTTT. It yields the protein CASSLERWADTQYF.

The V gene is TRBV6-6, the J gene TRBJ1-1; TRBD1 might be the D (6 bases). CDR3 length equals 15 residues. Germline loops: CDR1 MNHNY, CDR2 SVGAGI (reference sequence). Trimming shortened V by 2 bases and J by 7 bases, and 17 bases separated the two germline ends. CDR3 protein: CASSYREGGAGEAFF. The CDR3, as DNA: TGTGCCAGCAGTTACCGAGAAGGGGGGGCAGGTGAAGCTTTCTTT.

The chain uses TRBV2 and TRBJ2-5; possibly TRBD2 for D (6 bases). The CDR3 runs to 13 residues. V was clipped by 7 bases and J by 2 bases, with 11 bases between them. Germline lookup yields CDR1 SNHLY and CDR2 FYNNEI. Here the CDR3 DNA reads TGTGCCAGCATCAGGGACTCGCAAGAGACCCAGTACTTC. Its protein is CASIRDSQETQYF. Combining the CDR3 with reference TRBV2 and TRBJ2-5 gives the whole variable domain EPEVTQTPSHQVTQMGQEVILRCVPISNHLYFYWYRQILGQKVEFLVSFYNNEISEKSEIFDDQFSVERPDGSNFTLKIRSTKLEDSAMYFCASIRDSQETQYFGPGTRLLVL.

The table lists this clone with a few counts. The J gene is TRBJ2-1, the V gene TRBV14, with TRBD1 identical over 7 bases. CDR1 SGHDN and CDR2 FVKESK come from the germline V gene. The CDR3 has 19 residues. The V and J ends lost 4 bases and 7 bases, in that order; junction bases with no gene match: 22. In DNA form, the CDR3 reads TGTGCCAGCAGCCGGGGTGAGGGTAAGACAGGGCTACTTCTTAATGAGCAGTTCTTC. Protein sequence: CASSRGEGKTGLLLNEQFF.

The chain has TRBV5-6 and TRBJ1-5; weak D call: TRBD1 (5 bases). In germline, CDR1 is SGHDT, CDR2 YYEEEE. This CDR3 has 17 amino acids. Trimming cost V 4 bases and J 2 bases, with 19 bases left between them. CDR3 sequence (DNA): TGTGCCAGCAGCCGGCGCGGGGTGGGGCTTGGCAATCAGCCCCAGCATTTT. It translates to CASSRRGVGLGNQPQHF.

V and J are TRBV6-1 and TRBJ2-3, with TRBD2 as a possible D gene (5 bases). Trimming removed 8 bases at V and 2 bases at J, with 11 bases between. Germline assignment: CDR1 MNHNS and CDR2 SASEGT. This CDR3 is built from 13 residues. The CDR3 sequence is CASGGTNTDTQYF. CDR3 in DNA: TGTGCCAGCGGAGGCACTAACACAGATACGCAGTATTTT.

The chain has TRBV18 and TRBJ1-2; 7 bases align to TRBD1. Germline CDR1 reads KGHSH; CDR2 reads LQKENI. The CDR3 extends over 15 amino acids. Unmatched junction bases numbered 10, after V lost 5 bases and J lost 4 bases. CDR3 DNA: TGTGCCAGCTCATCCCAACTACAGGGGAGCTATGGCTACACCTTC. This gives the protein CASSSQLQGSYGYTF.